A single sample is the source of the 7 T cell receptor beta chains below, sequenced in a study of neurological immune-mediated disorders. TCRdb reprocessed the 5' RACE reads with MiXCR, giving one entry per CDR3 protein. The data contain roughly 100,000 distinct CDR3 sequences, 3.5% of them singletons. The sample was PBMCs. Receptor source: a woman aged 18-29 years with multiple sclerosis.

This clonotype appeared many times. The chain has TRBV20-1 and TRBJ2-1; 15 bases are a match to TRBD2. CDR1 is DFQATT and CDR2 is SNEGSKA in the germline V gene (reference sequence). This CDR3 has 18 residues. The trim removed 2 bases at V and 6 bases at J, leaving 11 bases unmatched. This CDR3 reads CSARRPGLAGGTTNEQFF. In nucleotides, the CDR3 is TGCAGTGCTAGACGACCGGGACTAGCGGGAGGCACGACCAATGAGCAGTTCTTC.

Regarding this clonotype: Because the CDR3 is missing its conserved closing phenylalanine or tryptophan, this is likely a read error. The J gene is TRBJ2-7, the V gene TRBV4-3; unclear D gene. There are 15 residues in the CDR3. The germline V gene encodes CDR1 LGHNA and CDR2 YSLEER. V was trimmed by 0 bases and J by 0 bases, leaving 9 bases between them. CDR3 coding DNA: TGCGCCAGCAGCCAAGAAGGCTCCTTCTCCTACGAGCAGTACCTC. It specifies CASSQEGSFSYEQYL.

The chain uses TRBV5-1 and TRBJ2-7, with a possible D match to TRBD2 (6 bases). Germline V gene lookup returns CDR1 SGHRS and CDR2 YFSETQ. V dropped 4 bases and J dropped 6 bases, with 17 bases sitting between them. CDR3 length equals 14 residues. The CDR3 region is CASSPQAGFSEQYF. CDR3 sequence (DNA): TGCGCCAGCAGCCCCCAGGCGGGATTCTCCGAGCAGTACTTC. The full variable domain, with the rest looked up from reference TRBV5-1 and TRBJ2-7, is KAGVTQTPRYLIKTRGQQVTLSCSPISGHRSVSWYQQTPGQGLQFLFEYFSETQRNKGNFPGRFSGRQFSNSRSEMNVSTLELGDSALYLCASSPQAGFSEQYFGPGTRLTVT.

This clonotype was counted ten times or more. The chain combines TRBV28 with TRBJ1-5; a possible D gene is TRBD1 (6 bases). V lost 2 bases and J lost 6, with 14 bases in between. This CDR3 is built from 15 residues. Germline V CDR1 and CDR2: MDHEN, SYDVKM. The CDR3 is CASSLPGTKIQPQHF. CDR3 in DNA: TGTGCCAGCAGTTTACCGGGGACAAAGATTCAGCCCCAGCATTTT.

The rearrangement uses TRBV21-1 and TRBJ2-1. TRBV21-1 is marked as a pseudogene. There are 17 residues in the CDR3. The CDR3 reads CASSKAALPFSYNEQFF. The CDR3 nucleotides are TGTGCCAGCAGCAAAGCCGCTCTACCCTTTTCCTACAATGAGCAGTTCTTC.

This clonotype was seen at least ten times. The J gene is TRBJ1-5, the V gene TRBV29-1, with D perhaps TRBD1 (5 bases). Germline CDR1 reads SQVTM; CDR2 reads ANQGSEA. V shed 6 bases and J shed 1 base, with 10 bases lying between them. The CDR3 is 13 amino acids. The CDR3 here is CSVAAGSNQPQHF. CDR3 DNA sequence: TGCAGCGTGGCGGCAGGGAGCAATCAGCCCCAGCATTTT. Filled out from reference TRBV29-1 and TRBJ1-5, the complete variable domain reads SAVISQKPSRDICQRGTSLTIQCQVDSQVTMMFWYRQQPGQSLTLIATANQGSEATYESGFVIDKFPISRPNLTFSTLTVSNMSPEDSSIYLCSVAAGSNQPQHFGDGTRLSIL.

This clonotype was picked up many times. This sequence joins TRBV20-1 and TRBJ2-1, with D possibly called TRBD1 or TRBD2 (5 bases each). The length of the CDR3 is 14 residues. Germline V lookup: CDR1 DFQATT, CDR2 SNEGSKA (reference sequence). The V end lost 0 bases, the J end lost 4 bases, and 10 bases lay between the germline ends. CDR3: CSARDLGAYNEQFF. Written as DNA, the CDR3 is TGCAGTGCTAGAGATCTCGGGGCGTACAATGAGCAGTTCTTC.